This paragraph covers one TCR beta chain sequence. The table came from immunoSEQ multiplex PCR; TCRdb's copy has only in-frame clones and leaves some out. The table records 300,000 to 350,000 clones, 88% of them present only once. The CDR3 runs to 16 residues. The germline V gene has CDR1 SGHAT and CDR2 FQNNGV. Trimming stripped 6 bases from V and 0 bases from J, with 14 bases between. Seattle patients were enrolled while actively infected and followed longitudinally. The sample is drawn from a study of blood T cell repertoires in COVID-19. Study context: T cells, B-cell-depleted T cells, or PBMCs provided the cDNA or gDNA that served as material.

The V and J genes are TRBV11-2 and TRBJ2-2, with a possible D match to TRBD1 (6 bases). Sequences were obtained from peripheral blood. The origin of this receptor is a woman aged 25 to 39 with COVID-19, enrolled during active disease. The CDR3 DNA is TGTGCCAGCAGATCGCACAGGGAACCGAACACCGGGGAGCTGTTTTTT. It is translated as CASRSHREPNTGELFF.